Shown below are 2 T cell receptor beta chains from a single sample sequenced in a study of shared clonotypes between healthy human individuals. Libraries were prepared by immunoSEQ multiplex PCR; TCRdb keeps only in-frame clonotypes and omits some of them. The sample contains 1.5 million to 1.9 million clones, 95% to 99% of which appear only once. The sequencing sample was made of naive CD4+ T cells sorted from blood. Subset described: CD45RA+ positively selected. These receptors originate from a young man in good health.

The rearrangement uses TRBV18 and TRBJ2-1, with 11 bases matching TRBD1. This CDR3 is built from 15 residues. The germline V gene has CDR1 KGHSH and CDR2 LQKENI. V lost 5 bases to trimming and J lost 7 bases; unmatched junction nucleotides: 7. The CDR3 sequence is CASSAGTGGENEQFF. The CDR3 nucleotides read TGTGCCAGCTCAGCCGGGACAGGGGGTGAAAATGAGCAGTTCTTC.

The chain recombines TRBV18 with TRBJ2-4; D is undetermined. The V gene lost 2 bases and the J gene lost 2 bases, with 1 base spanning the gap. CDR1 KGHSH and CDR2 LQKENI come from the germline V gene. The CDR3 covers 12 residues. CDR3: CASSPTKNIQYF. CDR3 nucleotide sequence: TGTGCCAGCTCACCAACCAAAAACATTCAGTACTTC.